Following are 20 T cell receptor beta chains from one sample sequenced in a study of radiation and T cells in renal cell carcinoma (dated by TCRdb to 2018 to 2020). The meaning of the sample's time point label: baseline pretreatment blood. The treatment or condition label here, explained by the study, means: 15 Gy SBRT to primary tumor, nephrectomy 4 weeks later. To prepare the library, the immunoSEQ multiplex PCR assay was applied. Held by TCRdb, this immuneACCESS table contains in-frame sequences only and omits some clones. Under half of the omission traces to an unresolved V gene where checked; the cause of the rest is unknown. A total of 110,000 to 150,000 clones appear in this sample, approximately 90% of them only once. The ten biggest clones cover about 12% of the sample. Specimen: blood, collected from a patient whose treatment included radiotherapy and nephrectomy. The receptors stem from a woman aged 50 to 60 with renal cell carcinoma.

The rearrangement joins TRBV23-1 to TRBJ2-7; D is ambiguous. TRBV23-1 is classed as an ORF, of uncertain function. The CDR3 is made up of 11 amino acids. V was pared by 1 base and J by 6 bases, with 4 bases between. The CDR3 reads CASSQLCEQYF. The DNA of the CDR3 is TGCGCCAGCAGTCAATTATGCGAGCAGTACTTC.

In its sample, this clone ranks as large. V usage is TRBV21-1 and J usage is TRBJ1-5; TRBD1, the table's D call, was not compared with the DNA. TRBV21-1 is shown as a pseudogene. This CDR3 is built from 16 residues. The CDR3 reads CASSNEGQGTAQPQHF. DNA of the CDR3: TGTGCCAGCAGCAACGAGGGACAGGGGACCGCTCAGCCCCAGCATTTT.

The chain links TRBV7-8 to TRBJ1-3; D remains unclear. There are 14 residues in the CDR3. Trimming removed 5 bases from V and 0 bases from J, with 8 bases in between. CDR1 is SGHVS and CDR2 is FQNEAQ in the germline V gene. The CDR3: CASSPQTSGNTIYF. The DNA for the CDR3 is TGTGCCAGCAGCCCCCAGACCTCTGGAAACACCATATATTTT. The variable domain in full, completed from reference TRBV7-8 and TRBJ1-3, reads GAGVSQSPRYKVAKRGQDVALRCDPISGHVSLFWYQQALGQGPEFLTYFQNEAQLDKSGLPSDRFFAERPEGSVSTLKIQRTQQEDSAVYLCASSPQTSGNTIYFGEGSWLTVV.

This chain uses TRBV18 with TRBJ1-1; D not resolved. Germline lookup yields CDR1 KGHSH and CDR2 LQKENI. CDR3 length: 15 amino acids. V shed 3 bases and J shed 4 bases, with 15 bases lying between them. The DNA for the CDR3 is TGTGCCAGCTCACCGTCGGGTGGGGTCGGCACTGAAGCTTTCTTT. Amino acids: CASSPSGGVGTEAFF.

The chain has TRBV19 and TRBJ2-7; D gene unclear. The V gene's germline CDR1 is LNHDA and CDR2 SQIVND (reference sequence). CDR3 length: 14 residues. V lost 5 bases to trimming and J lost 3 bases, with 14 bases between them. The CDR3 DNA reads TGTGCCAGTAGTCACACGGGTGGTAACTACGAGCAGTACTTC. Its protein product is CASSHTGGNYEQYF.

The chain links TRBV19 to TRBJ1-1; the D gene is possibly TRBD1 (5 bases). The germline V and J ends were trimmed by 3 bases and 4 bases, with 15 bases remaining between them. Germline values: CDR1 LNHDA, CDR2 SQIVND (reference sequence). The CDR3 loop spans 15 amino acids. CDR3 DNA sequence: TGTGCCAGTAGTATGACCACTACCGGGGGCACTGAAGCTTTCTTT. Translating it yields CASSMTTTGGTEAFF.

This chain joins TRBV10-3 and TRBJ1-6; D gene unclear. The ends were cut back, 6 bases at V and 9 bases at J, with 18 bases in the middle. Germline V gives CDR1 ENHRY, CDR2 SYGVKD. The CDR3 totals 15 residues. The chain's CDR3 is CAISLTGGSGSPLHF. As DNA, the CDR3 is TGTGCCATCAGCCTGACCGGAGGTTCGGGTTCACCCCTCCACTTT.

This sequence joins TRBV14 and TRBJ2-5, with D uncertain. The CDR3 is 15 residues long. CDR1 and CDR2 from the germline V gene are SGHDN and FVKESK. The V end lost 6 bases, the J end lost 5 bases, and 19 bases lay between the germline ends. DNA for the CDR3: TGTGCCAGCAGAGAAGGTAGATCCTCCCCGGAGACCCAGTACTTC. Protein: CASREGRSSPETQYF.

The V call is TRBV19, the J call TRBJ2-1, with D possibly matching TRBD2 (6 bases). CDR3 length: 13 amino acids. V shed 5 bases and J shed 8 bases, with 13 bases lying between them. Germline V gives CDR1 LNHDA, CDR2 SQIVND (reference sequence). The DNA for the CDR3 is TGTGCCAGTAGTTCAAGGGAGGTTGATGAGCAGTTCTTC. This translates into CASSSREVDEQFF.

The CDR3 bases are TGTGCCAGCAGCAAGGGACAGGGTTTAACTGAAGCTTTCTTT. As protein: CASSKGQGLTEAFF. This rearrangement joins TRBV11-3 to TRBJ1-1; 9 positions match TRBD1. This CDR3 contains 14 residues. Trimming removed 5 bases from V and 5 bases from J; junction bases left unmatched: 6. From germline, CDR1 is SGHNT and CDR2 YENEEA.

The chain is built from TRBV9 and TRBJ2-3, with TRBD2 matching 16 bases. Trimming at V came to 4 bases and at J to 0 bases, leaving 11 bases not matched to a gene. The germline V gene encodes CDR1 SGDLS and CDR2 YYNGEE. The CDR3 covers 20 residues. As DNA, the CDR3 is TGTGCCAGCAGCCGAAGATCGGGACTAGCGGGGGGGAGTAGCACAGATACGCAGTATTTT. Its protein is CASSRRSGLAGGSSTDTQYF.

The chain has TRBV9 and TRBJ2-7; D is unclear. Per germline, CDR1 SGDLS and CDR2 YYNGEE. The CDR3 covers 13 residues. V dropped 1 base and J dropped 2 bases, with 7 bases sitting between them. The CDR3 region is CASSVSTTYEQYF. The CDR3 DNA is TGTGCCAGCAGCGTATCTACGACCTACGAGCAGTACTTC.

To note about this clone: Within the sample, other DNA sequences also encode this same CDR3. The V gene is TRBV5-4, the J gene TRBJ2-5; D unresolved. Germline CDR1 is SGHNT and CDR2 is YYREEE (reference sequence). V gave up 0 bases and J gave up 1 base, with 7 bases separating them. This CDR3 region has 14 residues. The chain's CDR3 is CASSLAGVQETQYF. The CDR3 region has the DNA TGTGCCAGCAGCTTGGCAGGCGTCCAAGAGACCCAGTACTTC.

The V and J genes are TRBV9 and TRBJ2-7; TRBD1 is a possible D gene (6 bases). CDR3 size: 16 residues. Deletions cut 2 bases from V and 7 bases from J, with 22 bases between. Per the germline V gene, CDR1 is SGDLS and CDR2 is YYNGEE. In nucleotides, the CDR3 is TGTGCCAGCAGCGTGGGAACCGCAGGGGCCCCACGGGAGCAGTACTTC. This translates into CASSVGTAGAPREQYF.

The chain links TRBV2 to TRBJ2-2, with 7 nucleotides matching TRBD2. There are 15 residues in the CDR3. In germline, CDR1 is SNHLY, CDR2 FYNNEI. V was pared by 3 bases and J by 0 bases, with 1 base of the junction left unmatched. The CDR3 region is CASSDGTTNTGELFF. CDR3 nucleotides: TGTGCCAGCAGTGACGGGACTACGAACACCGGGGAGCTGTTTTTT. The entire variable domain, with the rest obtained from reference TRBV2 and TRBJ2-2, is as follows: EPEVTQTPSHQVTQMGQEVILRCVPISNHLYFYWYRQILGQKVEFLVSFYNNEISEKSEIFDDQFSVERPDGSNFTLKIRSTKLEDSAMYFCASSDGTTNTGELFFGEGSRLTVL.

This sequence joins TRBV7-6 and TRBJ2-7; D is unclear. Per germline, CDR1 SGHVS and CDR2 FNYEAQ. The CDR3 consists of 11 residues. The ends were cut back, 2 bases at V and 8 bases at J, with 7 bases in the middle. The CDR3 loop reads CASSLQSKQYF. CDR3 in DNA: TGTGCCAGCAGCTTACAGTCTAAGCAGTACTTC.

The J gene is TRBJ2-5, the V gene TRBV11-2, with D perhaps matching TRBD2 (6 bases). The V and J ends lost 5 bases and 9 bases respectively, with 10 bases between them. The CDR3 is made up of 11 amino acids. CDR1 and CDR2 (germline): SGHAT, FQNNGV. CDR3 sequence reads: CASSLTGAQYF. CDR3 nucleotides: TGTGCCAGCAGCCTAACGGGAGCCCAGTACTTC.

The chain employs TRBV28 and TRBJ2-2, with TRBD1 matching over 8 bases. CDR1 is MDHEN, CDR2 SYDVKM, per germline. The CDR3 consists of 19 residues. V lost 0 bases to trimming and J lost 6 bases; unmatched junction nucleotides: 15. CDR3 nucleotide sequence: TGTGCCAGCAGTTTATGGGGGACAGGAGCGACCGGAGGGGCCGGGGAGCTGTTTTTT. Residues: CASSLWGTGATGGAGELFF.

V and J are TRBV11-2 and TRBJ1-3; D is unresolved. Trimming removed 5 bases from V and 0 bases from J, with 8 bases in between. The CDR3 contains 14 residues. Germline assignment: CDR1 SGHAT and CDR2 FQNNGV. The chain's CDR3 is CASSRSHSGNTIYF. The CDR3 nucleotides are TGTGCCAGCAGCCGTTCTCACTCTGGAAACACCATATATTTT.

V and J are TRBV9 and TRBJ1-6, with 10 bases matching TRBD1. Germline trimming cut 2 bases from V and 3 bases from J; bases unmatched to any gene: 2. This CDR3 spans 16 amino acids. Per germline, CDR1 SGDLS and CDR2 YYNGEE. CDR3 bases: TGTGCCAGCAGCGTCGGACAGGGGGTCTATAATTCACCCCTCCACTTT. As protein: CASSVGQGVYNSPLHF.